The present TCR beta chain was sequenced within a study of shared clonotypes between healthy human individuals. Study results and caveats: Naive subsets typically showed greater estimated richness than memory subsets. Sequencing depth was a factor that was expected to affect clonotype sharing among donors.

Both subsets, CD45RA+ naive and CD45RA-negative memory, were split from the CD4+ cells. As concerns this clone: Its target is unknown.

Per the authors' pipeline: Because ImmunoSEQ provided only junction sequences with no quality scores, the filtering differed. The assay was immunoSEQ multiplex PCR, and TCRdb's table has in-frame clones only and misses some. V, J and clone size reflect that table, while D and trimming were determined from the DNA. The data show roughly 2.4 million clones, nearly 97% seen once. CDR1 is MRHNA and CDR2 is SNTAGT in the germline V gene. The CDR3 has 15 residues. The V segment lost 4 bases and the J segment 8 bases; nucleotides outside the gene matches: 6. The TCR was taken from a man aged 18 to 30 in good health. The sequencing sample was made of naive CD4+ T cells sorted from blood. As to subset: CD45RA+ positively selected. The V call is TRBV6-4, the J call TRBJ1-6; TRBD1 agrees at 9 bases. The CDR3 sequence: CASSALGQGDSPLHF. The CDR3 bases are TGTGCCAGCAGTGCGCTGGGACAGGGAGATTCACCCCTCCACTTT.